A single T cell receptor beta chain is shown here with its context. No qualities accompany the bases; no much larger clone lies one base away. These data belong to a study of T cells in tuberculosis listed by TCRdb under 2018. Background on the whole study: To characterize T cells specific for the mycobacterial lipid antigen glucose monomycolate (GMM), the study used CD1B tetramers together with high-throughput TCR immunosequencing.

The CDR3 covers 14 residues, taking in both the cysteine and the phenylalanine. The DNA shown is the 42-base CDR3, in frame from base 1. Trimming removed 2 bases from V and 7 bases from J, leaving 15 bases between the germline ends. The germline V gene sets CDR1 to SGHTA and CDR2 to FQGTGA. PBMC were thawed, rested overnight, stained with GMM-loaded CD1B tetramer, a Live/Dead dye and anti-CD3, and then sorted on a FACS Aria II. CD1B tetramers were loaded with C32 glucose monomycolate purified from Rhodococcus equi. Before cryopreservation, the PBMC later used for tetramer sorting had been depleted of CD14-expressing monocytes as part of a separate study. Around 100,000 tetramer-negative cells were sorted from each donor and analyzed alongside the tetramer-positive cells. Antigen-specific T cells were sorted from several healthy South African adults using GMM-loaded CD1B tetramers. Points the paper makes about the study in general: T cells that bind the CD1B-GMM tetramer with low affinity may not have been captured by the stringent sort gate.

TCR-alpha and TCR-beta chains were sequenced unpaired, so chain pairing information was not available. The immunoSEQ multiplex PCR assay was used to generate TCR libraries, with TCR-beta and/or TCR-alpha/delta assays applied to each sample. The amplified TCR libraries were sequenced on the Illumina high-throughput platform. The paper's processing steps were these. Clustering and dimensionality reduction relied on pairwise TCRdist distances among GMM-specific receptors from T cells that were either sorted ex vivo or expanded in vitro. Sequence motifs, defined by gene usage and CDR3 content, were tested for enrichment in tetramer-positive compared with tetramer-negative populations. Imported from immuneACCESS, the table was reduced by TCRdb to in-frame sequences with V and J called. These copies leave out some clones; in studies compared against another copy, an unresolved V gene accounts for under half, and the cause of the remainder is not known. The DNA was the basis for D and trimming; V, J and clone size are from that table. The sample table shows 54,000 or so clones, and around 81% are seen once. The ten largest account for over 10% of the sample.

The TCR comes from an adult woman with latent tuberculosis. Source material: CD1b-GMM tetramer-negative cells sorted from PBMCs. What this sample's cell subset or site label stands for: T cells not binding CD1B-GMM tetramer, sorted from same donor. The V and J genes are TRBV7-3 and TRBJ2-7; 6 matching bases give a weak D call of TRBD1. The CDR3 protein sequence reads: CASSLGQGLGEQYF. The DNA sequence reads TGTGCCAGCAGCTTAGGGCAGGGGTTAGGAGAGCAGTACTTC.